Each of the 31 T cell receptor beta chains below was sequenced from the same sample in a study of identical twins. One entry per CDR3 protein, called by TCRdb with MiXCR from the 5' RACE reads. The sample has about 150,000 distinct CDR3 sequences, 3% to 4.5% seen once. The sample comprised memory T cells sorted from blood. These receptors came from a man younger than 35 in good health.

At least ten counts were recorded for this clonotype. In DNA, the CDR3 is TGTGCCAGCAGCTTAGGAGCGGTGACAACTAGGGGTTGGCAGTTCTTC. Translating it yields CASSLGAVTTRGWQFF. The rearrangement joins TRBV7-9 to TRBJ2-1; D is perhaps TRBD1 or TRBD2 (5 bases each). The CDR3 sequence is 16 residues long. V was cut by 1 base and J by 12 bases, with 22 bases left in between. Germline CDR1 SEHNR, CDR2 FQNEAQ (reference sequence).

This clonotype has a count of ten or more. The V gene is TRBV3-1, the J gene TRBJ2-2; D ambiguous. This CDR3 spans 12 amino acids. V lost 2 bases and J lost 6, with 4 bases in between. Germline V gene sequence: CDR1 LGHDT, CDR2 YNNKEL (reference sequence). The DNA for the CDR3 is TGTGCCAGCAGCCAAACGGCCGGGGAGCTGTTTTTT. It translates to CASSQTAGELFF.

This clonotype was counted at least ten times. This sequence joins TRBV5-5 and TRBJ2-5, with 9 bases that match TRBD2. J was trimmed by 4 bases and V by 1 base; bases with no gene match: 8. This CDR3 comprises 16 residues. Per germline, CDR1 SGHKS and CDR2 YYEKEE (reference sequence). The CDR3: CASSLSSGRSGETQYF. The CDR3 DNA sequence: TGTGCCAGCAGCTTGTCCAGCGGGAGGTCGGGAGAGACCCAGTACTTC.

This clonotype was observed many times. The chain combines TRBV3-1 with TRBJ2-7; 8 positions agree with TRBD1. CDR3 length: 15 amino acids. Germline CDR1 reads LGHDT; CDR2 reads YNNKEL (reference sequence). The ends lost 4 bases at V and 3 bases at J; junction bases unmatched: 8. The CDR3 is CASSLRTGGRYEQYF. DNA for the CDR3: TGTGCCAGCAGCCTACGTACAGGGGGACGCTACGAGCAGTACTTC.

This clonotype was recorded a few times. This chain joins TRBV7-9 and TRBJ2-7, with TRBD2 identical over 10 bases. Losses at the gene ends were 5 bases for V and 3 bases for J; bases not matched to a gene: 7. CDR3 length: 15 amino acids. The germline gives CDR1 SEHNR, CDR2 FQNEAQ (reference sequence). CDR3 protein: CASSPAPSGSYEQYF. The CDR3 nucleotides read TGTGCCAGCAGCCCAGCCCCTAGCGGGAGCTACGAGCAGTACTTC.

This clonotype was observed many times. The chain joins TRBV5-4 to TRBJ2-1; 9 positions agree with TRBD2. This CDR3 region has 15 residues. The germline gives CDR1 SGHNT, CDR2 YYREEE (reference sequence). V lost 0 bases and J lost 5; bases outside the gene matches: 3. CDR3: CASSLDLAGHNEQFF. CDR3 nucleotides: TGTGCCAGCAGCTTGGATCTAGCGGGACACAATGAGCAGTTCTTC.

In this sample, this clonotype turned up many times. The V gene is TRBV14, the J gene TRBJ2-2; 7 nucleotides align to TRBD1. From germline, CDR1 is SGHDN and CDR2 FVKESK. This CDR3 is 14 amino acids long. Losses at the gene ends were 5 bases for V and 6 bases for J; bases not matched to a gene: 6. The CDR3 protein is CASSSFQGAGELFF. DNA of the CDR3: TGTGCCAGCAGCTCCTTTCAGGGGGCCGGGGAGCTGTTTTTT.

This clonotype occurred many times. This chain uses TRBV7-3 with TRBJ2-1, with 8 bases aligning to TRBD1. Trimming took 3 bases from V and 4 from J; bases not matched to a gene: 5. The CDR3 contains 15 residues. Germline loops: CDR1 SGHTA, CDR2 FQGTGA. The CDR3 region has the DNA TGTGCCAGCAGCTTCGACAGGGGCGGATACAATGAGCAGTTCTTC. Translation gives CASSFDRGGYNEQFF.

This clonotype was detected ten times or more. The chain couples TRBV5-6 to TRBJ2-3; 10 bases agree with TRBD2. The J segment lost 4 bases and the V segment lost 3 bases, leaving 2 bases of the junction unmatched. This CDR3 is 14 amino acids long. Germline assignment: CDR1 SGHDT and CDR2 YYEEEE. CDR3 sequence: CASSSSGRADTQYF. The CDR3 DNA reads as TGTGCCAGCAGCTCTAGCGGGAGAGCAGATACGCAGTATTTT.

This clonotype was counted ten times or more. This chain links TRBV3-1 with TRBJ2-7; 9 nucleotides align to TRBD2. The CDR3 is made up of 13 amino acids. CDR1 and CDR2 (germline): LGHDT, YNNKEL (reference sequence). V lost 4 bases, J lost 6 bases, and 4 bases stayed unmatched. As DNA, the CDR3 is TGTGCCAGCAGCCGGGGACTAGCTGGCGAGCAGTACTTC. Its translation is CASSRGLAGEQYF.

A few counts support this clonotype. The CDR3 is CAGYHEGQKSMNTEAFF. The CDR3 nucleotides read TGTGCCGGCTACCACGAGGGACAAAAGTCCATGAACACTGAAGCTTTCTTT. The gene calls are TRBV21-1 and TRBJ1-1; the DNA was not compared with TRBD1, the D call given in the table. TRBV21-1 is shown as a pseudogene. The CDR3 spans 17 residues.

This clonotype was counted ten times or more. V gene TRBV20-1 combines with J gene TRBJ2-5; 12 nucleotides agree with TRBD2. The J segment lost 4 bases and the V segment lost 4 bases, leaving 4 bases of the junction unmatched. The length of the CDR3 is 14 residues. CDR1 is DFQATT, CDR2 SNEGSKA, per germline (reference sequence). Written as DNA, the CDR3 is TGCAGTGCTACTAAGGGACTAGCGGGAGAGACCCAGTACTTC. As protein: CSATKGLAGETQYF.

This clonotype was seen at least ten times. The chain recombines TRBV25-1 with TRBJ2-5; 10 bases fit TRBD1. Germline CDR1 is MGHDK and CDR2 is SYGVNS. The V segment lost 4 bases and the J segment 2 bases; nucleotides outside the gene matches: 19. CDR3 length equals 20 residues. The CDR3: CASSVVLGQGDFQIQETQYF. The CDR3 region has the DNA TGTGCCAGCAGTGTGGTGCTTGGACAGGGGGACTTCCAAATTCAAGAGACCCAGTACTTC.

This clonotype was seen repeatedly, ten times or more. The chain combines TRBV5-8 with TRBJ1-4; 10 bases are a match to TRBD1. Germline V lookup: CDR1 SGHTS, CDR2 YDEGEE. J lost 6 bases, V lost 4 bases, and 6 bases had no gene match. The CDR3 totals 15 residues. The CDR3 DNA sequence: TGTGCCAGCAGCACATTCGGGACAGGGGATGAAAAACTGTTTTTT. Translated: CASSTFGTGDEKLFF.

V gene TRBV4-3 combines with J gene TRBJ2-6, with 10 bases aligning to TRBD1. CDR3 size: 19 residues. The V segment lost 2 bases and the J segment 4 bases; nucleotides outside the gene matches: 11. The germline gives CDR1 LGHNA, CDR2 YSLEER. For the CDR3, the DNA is TGCGCCAGCAGCCAAAATGTTATGGGACAGGGGTCAGGGGCCAACGTCCTGACTTTC. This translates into CASSQNVMGQGSGANVLTF.

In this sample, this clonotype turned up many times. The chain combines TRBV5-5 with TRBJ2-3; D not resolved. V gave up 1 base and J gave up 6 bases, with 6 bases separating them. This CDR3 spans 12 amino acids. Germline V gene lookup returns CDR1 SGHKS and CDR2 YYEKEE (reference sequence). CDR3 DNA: TGTGCCAGCAGCTTGAGCTTCGATACGCAGTATTTT. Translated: CASSLSFDTQYF. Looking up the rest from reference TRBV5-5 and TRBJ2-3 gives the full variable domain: DAGVTQSPTHLIKTRGQQVTLRCSPISGHKSVSWYQQVLGQGPQFIFQYYEKEERGRGNFPDRFSARQFPNYSSELNVNALLLGDSALYLCASSLSFDTQYFGPGTRLTVL.

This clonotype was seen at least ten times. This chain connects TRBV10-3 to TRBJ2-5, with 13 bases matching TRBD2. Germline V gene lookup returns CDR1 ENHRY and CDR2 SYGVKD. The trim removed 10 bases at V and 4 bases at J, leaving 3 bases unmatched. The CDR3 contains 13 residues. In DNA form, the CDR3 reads TGTGCCACCGGACTAGCGGGAGTAGAGACCCAGTACTTC. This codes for CATGLAGVETQYF.

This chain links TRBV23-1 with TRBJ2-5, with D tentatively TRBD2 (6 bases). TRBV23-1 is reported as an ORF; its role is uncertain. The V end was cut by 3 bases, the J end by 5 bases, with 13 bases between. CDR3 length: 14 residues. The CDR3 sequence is CASSHYPGVETQYF. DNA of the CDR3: TGCGCCAGCAGTCATTATCCGGGGGTGGAGACCCAGTACTTC.

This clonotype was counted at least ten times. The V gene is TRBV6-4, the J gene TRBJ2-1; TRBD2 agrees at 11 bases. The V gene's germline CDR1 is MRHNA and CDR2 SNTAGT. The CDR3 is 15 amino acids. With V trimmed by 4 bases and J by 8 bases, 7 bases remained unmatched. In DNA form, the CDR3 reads TGTGCCAGCAGTGTTCGGCTAGCGGGAGGCCATGAGCAGTTCTTC. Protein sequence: CASSVRLAGGHEQFF.

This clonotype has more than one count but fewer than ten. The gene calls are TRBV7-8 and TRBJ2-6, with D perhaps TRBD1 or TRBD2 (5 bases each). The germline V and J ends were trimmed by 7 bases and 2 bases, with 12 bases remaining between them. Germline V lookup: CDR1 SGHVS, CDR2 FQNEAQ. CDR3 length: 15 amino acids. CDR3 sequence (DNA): TGTGCCAGCACTATAATGGGGGCTGGGGCCAACGTCCTGACTTTC. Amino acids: CASTIMGAGANVLTF.

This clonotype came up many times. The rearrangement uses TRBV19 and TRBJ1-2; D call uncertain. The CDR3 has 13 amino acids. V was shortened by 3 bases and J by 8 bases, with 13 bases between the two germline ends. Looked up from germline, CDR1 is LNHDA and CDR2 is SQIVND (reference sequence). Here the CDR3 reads CASSIHDPPGYTF. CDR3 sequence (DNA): TGTGCCAGTAGTATTCACGACCCTCCCGGCTACACCTTC.

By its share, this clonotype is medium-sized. The chain's CDR3 is CATSDPDRAGANVLTF. DNA for the CDR3: TGTGCCACCAGTGATCCGGACAGGGCTGGGGCCAACGTCCTGACTTTC. The J gene is TRBJ2-6, the V gene TRBV24-1; TRBD1 matches at 8 bases. Germline trimming cut 3 bases from V and 2 bases from J; bases unmatched to any gene: 2. Looked up from germline, CDR1 is KGHDR and CDR2 is SFDVKD. The CDR3 is made up of 16 amino acids.

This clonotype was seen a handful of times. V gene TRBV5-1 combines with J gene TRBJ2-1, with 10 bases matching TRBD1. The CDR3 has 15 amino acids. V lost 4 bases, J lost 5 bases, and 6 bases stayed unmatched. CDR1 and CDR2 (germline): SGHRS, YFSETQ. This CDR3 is CASSNGQGGNNEQFF. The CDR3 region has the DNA TGCGCCAGCAGCAATGGACAGGGGGGAAACAATGAGCAGTTCTTC.

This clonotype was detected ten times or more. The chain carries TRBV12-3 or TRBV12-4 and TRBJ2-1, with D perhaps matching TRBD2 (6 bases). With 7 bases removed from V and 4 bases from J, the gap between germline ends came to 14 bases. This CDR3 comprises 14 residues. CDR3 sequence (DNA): TGTGCCAGCACTGGGGGGACTTCTTACAATGAGCAGTTCTTC. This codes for CASTGGTSYNEQFF.

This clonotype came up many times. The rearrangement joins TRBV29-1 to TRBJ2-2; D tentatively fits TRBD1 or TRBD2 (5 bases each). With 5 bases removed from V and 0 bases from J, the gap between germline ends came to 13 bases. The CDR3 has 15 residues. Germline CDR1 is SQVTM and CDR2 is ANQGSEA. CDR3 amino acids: CSVLAGTANTGELFF. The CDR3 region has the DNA TGCAGCGTTTTGGCCGGGACCGCGAACACCGGGGAGCTGTTTTTT.

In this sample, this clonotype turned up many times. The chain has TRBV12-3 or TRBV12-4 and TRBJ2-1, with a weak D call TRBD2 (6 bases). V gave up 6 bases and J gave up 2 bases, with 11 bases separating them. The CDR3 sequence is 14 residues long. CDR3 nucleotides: TGTGCCAGCAGCGGGACTTATGCCTACAATGAGCAGTTCTTC. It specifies CASSGTYAYNEQFF.

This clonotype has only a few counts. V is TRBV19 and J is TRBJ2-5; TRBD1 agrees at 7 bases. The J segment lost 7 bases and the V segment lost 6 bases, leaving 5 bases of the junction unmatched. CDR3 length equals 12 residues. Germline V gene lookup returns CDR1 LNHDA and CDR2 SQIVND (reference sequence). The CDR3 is CASRTGSGTQYF. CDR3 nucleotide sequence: TGTGCCAGTAGGACAGGGAGCGGGACCCAGTACTTC.

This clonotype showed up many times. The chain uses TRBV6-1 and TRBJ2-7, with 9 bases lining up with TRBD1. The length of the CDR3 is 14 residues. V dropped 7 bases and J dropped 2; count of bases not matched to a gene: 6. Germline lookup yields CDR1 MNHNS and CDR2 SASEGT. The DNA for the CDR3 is TGTGCCAGCACCACGGGGACAGGGACCTACGAGCAGTACTTC. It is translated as CASTTGTGTYEQYF.

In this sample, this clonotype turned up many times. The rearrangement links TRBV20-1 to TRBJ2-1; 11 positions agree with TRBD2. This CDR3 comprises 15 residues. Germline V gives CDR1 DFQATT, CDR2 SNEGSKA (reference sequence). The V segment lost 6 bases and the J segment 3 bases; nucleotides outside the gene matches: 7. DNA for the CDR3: TGCAGTGCAGATCGACTAGCGGGAAGCTACAATGAGCAGTTCTTC. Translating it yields CSADRLAGSYNEQFF.

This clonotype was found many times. CDR3 sequence: CASTFGVLGEQFF. The CDR3 DNA reads as TGTGCCAGCACCTTCGGGGTCTTGGGCGAGCAGTTCTTC. This chain links TRBV11-3 with TRBJ2-1; perhaps TRBD2 as D (5 bases). Germline CDR1 reads SGHNT; CDR2 reads YENEEA. The V and J ends lost 7 bases and 10 bases respectively, with 17 bases between them. The CDR3 length is 13 residues.

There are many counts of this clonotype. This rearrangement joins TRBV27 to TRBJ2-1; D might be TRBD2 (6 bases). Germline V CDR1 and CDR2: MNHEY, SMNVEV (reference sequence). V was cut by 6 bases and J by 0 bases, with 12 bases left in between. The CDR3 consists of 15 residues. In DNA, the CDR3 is TGTGCCAGCAGAGGCGGGGCTAGCTCCTACAATGAGCAGTTCTTC. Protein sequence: CASRGGASSYNEQFF.